The source of this T cell receptor (beta chain) is a study of blood T cell repertoires in COVID-19. V was shortened by 5 bases and J by 0 bases, with 16 bases between the two germline ends. This CDR3 is built from 16 residues. The germline gives CDR1 MNHEY, CDR2 SVGEGT. Produced via immunoSEQ multiplex PCR; TCRdb's table is partial and in-frame only. The sample shows tens of thousands of clones, 80% to 90% of them seen only once. The source of this sequence is a man in his fifties or sixties with active COVID-19. The gene calls are TRBV6-2 or TRBV6-3 and TRBJ2-5, with D possibly matching TRBD2 (6 bases). What was sequenced was peripheral blood. As DNA, the CDR3 is TGTGCCAGCAGTGCTTCGGACTATTCGTACCAAGAGACCCAGTACTTC. Its protein is CASSASDYSYQETQYF.